Each of the 19 T cell receptor beta chains below was sequenced from the same sample in a study of CD8 T cells in Susac syndrome (dated by TCRdb to between 2018 and 2020). Library construction relied on the immunoSEQ multiplex PCR assay. RNA was extracted using the RNeasy kit, and about 0.45 to 1 ug of the RNA was reverse transcribed with random hexamers. TCRdb reworked the public reads: Q25 trimming with fastp, MiXCR clone assembly, productive beta chains retained. Each entry merges the rows of one CDR3 protein and shows their most common DNA and genes. This sample has around 130,000 distinct CDR3 sequences in its table, and under 95% of those were observed once. In total, the top ten clones hold 0.24% of the sample. The sample consisted of CD8+ T cells from PBMCs. The source is a human donor with multiple sclerosis.

The chain joins TRBV7-9 to TRBJ2-1; the D is unclear. The CDR3 sequence is 16 residues long. V lost 1 base, J lost 0 bases, and 10 bases lay in between. Germline CDR1 is SEHNR and CDR2 is FQNEAQ (reference sequence). The DNA of the CDR3 is TGTGCCAGCAGCTTAGATGTTAGAGGCTCCTACAATGAGCAGTTCTTC. This translates into CASSLDVRGSYNEQFF. Complete variable domain (other parts from reference TRBV7-9 and TRBJ2-1): DTGVSQNPRHKITKRGQNVTFRCDPISEHNRLYWYRQTLGQGPEFLTYFQNEAQLEKSRLLSDRFSAERPKGSFSTLEIQRTEQGDSAMYLCASSLDVRGSYNEQFFGPGTRLTVL.

The V and J genes are TRBV6-5 and TRBJ2-7; 10 bases are shared with TRBD2. Trimming at V came to 0 bases and at J to 1 base, leaving 3 bases not matched to a gene. Looked up from germline, CDR1 is MNHEY and CDR2 is SVGAGI. This CDR3 has 16 residues. The DNA of the CDR3 is TGTGCCAGCAGTTACTCGGGTAGCGGGAGGTCCTACGAGCAGTACTTC. Translating gives CASSYSGSGRSYEQYF.

The CDR3 DNA reads as TGTGCCAGCAGCCCTGAAGGGGGCGGGGAGCTGTTTTTT. Translated: CASSPEGGGELFF. V usage is TRBV4-2 and J usage is TRBJ2-2, with D possibly being TRBD1 (6 bases). Trimming stripped 4 bases from V and 7 bases from J, with 10 bases between. Germline V lookup: CDR1 LGHNA, CDR2 YNFKEQ. The CDR3 loop spans 13 amino acids.

This clonotype occurred once. The rearrangement joins TRBV28 to TRBJ1-5, with D perhaps TRBD1 (5 bases). CDR1 and CDR2 (germline): MDHEN, SYDVKM. The CDR3 length is 15 residues. V shed 6 bases and J shed 0 bases, with 12 bases lying between them. CDR3 bases: TGTGCCAGCAGGGGGGGTCTTTATAGCAATCAGCCCCAGCATTTT. Translation gives CASRGGLYSNQPQHF.

V is TRBV4-3 and J is TRBJ2-3; TRBD2 matches at 7 bases. This CDR3 is built from 17 residues. V lost 0 bases, J lost 2 bases, and 8 bases stayed unmatched. CDR1 is LGHNA, CDR2 YSLEER, per germline. CDR3 in amino acids: CASSQDRAGVITDTQYF. The CDR3 DNA is TGCGCCAGCAGCCAAGATCGGGCGGGGGTGATCACAGATACGCAGTATTTT.

The chain is built from TRBV9 and TRBJ2-1, with TRBD1 identical over 9 bases. This CDR3 is built from 16 residues. The germline V gene encodes CDR1 SGDLS and CDR2 YYNGEE. V lost 4 bases to trimming and J lost 0 bases; unmatched junction nucleotides: 5. The CDR3, as DNA: TGTGCCAGCAGCTCACAGGGGGCTTCCTCCTACAATGAGCAGTTCTTC. Translated: CASSSQGASSYNEQFF.

The V gene is TRBV7-8, the J gene TRBJ2-3; 10 bases match TRBD2. CDR1 and CDR2 (germline): SGHVS, FQNEAQ. Unmatched junction bases numbered 6, after V lost 4 bases and J lost 2 bases. This CDR3 region has 16 residues. As DNA, the CDR3 is TGTGCCAGCAGCTCCTCCGGGACTAGCGACACAGATACGCAGTATTTT. It encodes CASSSSGTSDTDTQYF.

This chain links TRBV30 with TRBJ1-2, with TRBD1 as a possible D gene (5 bases). Germline CDR1 and CDR2: GTSNPN and SVGIG (reference sequence). V dropped 2 bases and J dropped 8 bases, with 12 bases sitting between them. The CDR3 covers 12 residues. The chain's CDR3 is CAWSQGAAGYTF. The DNA for the CDR3 is TGTGCCTGGAGTCAGGGCGCGGCAGGCTACACCTTC.

This rearrangement joins TRBV27 to TRBJ2-7; D remains unclear. The germline V gene has CDR1 MNHEY and CDR2 SMNVEV (reference sequence). The CDR3 contains 17 residues. The V and J ends lost 4 bases and 0 bases respectively, with 19 bases between them. CDR3 in DNA: TGTGCCAGCAGTTCTATAGGACGGACGTTTCCCTCCTACGAGCAGTACTTC. This encodes CASSSIGRTFPSYEQYF.

V usage is TRBV3-1 and J usage is TRBJ1-3, with a weak D call TRBD1 (6 bases). The CDR3 has 16 amino acids. Germline values: CDR1 LGHDT, CDR2 YNNKEL (reference sequence). The germline V and J ends were trimmed by 0 bases and 4 bases, with 13 bases remaining between them. The CDR3 protein is CASSQERWTAGNTIYF. The CDR3 nucleotides read TGTGCCAGCAGCCAAGAACGGTGGACAGCGGGAAACACCATATATTTT.

V gene TRBV6-6 combines with J gene TRBJ2-1; 9 bases map to TRBD2. Germline lookup yields CDR1 MNHNY and CDR2 SVGAGI (reference sequence). The CDR3 has 14 residues. After removal of 5 bases from V and 5 bases from J, the junction contained 4 bases not matched to a gene. DNA of the CDR3: TGTGCCAGCAGTGCCGGACTAGCGAACAATGAGCAGTTCTTC. Protein product: CASSAGLANNEQFF.

The chain combines TRBV25-1 with TRBJ1-4; perhaps TRBD1 as D (5 bases). The germline V gene has CDR1 MGHDK and CDR2 SYGVNS. The CDR3 runs to 13 residues. Trimming took 4 bases from V and 8 from J, leaving 11 bases between them. CDR3 sequence reads: CASSAGTWEKLFF. The DNA for the CDR3 is TGTGCCAGCAGTGCCGGGACCTGGGAAAAACTGTTTTTT.

The chain is built from TRBV6-1 and TRBJ2-5, with D possibly matching TRBD2 (6 bases). The V and J ends lost 4 bases and 0 bases respectively, with 9 bases between them. The CDR3 length is 14 residues. CDR1 is MNHNS, CDR2 SASEGT, per germline. This CDR3 is CASSVEGYQETQYF. The CDR3 nucleotides are TGTGCCAGCAGTGTGGAGGGTTACCAAGAGACCCAGTACTTC.

This chain joins TRBV3-1 and TRBJ2-1, with 9 positions matching TRBD1. CDR1 is LGHDT, CDR2 YNNKEL, per germline (reference sequence). The junction had 7 bases not matched to a gene; V was cut back by 3 bases and J by 4 bases. The CDR3 is made up of 16 amino acids. In DNA, the CDR3 is TGTGCCAGCAGCCAGGTCGGACAGGGGCCTTACAATGAGCAGTTCTTC. Its protein is CASSQVGQGPYNEQFF.

The chain employs TRBV27 and TRBJ2-7; possible D gene TRBD1, 7 bases. CDR3 length: 13 amino acids. Trimming pared 8 bases from V and 5 bases from J, leaving 16 bases between. Germline lookup yields CDR1 MNHEY and CDR2 SMNVEV (reference sequence). CDR3 residues: CASQYRGGHEQYF. The DNA of the CDR3 is TGTGCCAGCCAATACAGGGGAGGCCACGAGCAGTACTTC.

This clonotype appeared a single time. This chain's CDR3 is CSARDEFSYEQYF. The CDR3 DNA is TGCAGTGCTAGAGATGAGTTTAGCTACGAGCAGTACTTC. The V call is TRBV20-1, the J call TRBJ2-7; no clear D gene. The germline V gene encodes CDR1 DFQATT and CDR2 SNEGSKA (reference sequence). V lost 0 bases and J lost 3, with 9 bases in between. This CDR3 has 13 amino acids.

V gene TRBV12-3 or TRBV12-4 combines with J gene TRBJ2-3; TRBD1 matches 8 bases. The V and J ends lost 7 bases and 0 bases, in that order; junction bases with no gene match: 6. This CDR3 spans 15 amino acids. Here the CDR3 DNA reads TGTGCCAGCACCCAGGGGGCAGCTAGCACAGATACGCAGTATTTT. As protein: CASTQGAASTDTQYF.

This chain links TRBV12-3 or TRBV12-4 with TRBJ1-1, with D possibly being TRBD1 (6 bases). The germline V and J ends were trimmed by 8 bases and 3 bases, with 16 bases remaining between them. The CDR3 totals 14 residues. The CDR3 sequence: CASARRDIDTEAFF. In nucleotides, the CDR3 is TGTGCCAGCGCCCGGCGGGACATCGACACTGAAGCTTTCTTT.

The chain combines TRBV30 with TRBJ2-1; the D gene is possibly TRBD2 (5 bases). Trimming removed 1 base at V and 7 bases at J, with 23 bases between. Germline V CDR1 and CDR2: GTSNPN, SVGIG (reference sequence). The CDR3 is made up of 17 amino acids. The chain's CDR3 is CAWSESWAGESLNEQFF. Written as DNA, the CDR3 is TGTGCCTGGAGTGAATCTTGGGCGGGTGAGTCCCTAAATGAGCAGTTCTTC.